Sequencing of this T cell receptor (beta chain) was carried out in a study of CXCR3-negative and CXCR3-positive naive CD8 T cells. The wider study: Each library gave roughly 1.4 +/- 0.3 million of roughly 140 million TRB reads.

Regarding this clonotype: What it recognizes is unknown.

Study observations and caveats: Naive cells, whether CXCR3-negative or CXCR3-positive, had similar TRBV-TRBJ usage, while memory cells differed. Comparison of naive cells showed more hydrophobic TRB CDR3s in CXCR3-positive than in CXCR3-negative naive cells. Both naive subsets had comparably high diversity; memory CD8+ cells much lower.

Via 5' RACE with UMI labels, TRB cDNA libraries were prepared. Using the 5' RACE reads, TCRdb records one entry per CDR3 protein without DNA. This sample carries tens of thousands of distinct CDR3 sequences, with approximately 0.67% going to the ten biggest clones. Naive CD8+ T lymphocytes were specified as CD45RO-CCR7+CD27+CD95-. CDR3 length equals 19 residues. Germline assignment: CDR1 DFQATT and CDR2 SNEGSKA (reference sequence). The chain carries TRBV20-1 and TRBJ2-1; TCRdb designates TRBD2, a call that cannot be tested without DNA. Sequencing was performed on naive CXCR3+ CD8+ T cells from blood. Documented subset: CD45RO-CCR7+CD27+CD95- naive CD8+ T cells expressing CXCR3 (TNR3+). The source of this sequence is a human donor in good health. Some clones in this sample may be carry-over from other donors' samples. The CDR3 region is CSARVRGGGEGLAFLRRFF.